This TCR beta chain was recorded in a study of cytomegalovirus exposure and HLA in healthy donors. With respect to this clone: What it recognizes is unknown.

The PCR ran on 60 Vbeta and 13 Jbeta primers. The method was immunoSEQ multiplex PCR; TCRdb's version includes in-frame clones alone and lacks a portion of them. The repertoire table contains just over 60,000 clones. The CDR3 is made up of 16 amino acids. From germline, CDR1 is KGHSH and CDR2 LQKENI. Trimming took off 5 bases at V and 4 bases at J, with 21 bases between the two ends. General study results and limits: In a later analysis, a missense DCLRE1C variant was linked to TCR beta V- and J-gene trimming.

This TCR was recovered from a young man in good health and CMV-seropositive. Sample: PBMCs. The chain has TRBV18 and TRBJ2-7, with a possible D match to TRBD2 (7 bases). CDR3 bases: TGTGCCAGCTCAGCCCTCGAGGGGGGGCGAGGGTACGAGCAGTACTTC. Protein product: CASSALEGGRGYEQYF.